This TCR beta chain was captured by sequencing in a study of T cells after yellow fever vaccination. Via MiXCR, TCRdb re-called the 5' RACE reads, giving one row per CDR3 protein. Of more than 110,000 distinct CDR3 sequences in the sample, 5% to 7.5% were seen once. This clonotype was picked up many times. The CDR3 totals 14 residues. Germline assignment: CDR1 SGHRS and CDR2 YFSETQ. V lost 4 bases to trimming and J lost 5 bases; unmatched junction nucleotides: 4. The J gene is TRBJ2-1, the V gene TRBV5-1; TRBD1 aligns across 9 bases. The sequenced sample was CD4+ T cells sorted from PBMCs, obtained 10 days after the yellow fever booster vaccination. The source of this sequence is a man aged 25-40 years who received the YFV17D yellow fever vaccine. The CDR3 nucleotides are TGCGCCAGCAGCCGGACAGGGGACAACAATGAGCAGTTCTTC. This translates into CASSRTGDNNEQFF.